This T cell receptor beta chain was profiled in a study of radiotherapy plus CTLA-4 blockade in lung cancer. The CDR3 consists of 15 residues. In germline, CDR1 is SNHLY, CDR2 FYNNEI. V was clipped by 3 bases and J by 4 bases, with 14 bases between them. This clone was seen only a few times. The repertoire was sequenced with immunoSEQ multiplex PCR; TCRdb's copy has only in-frame clones and lacks some. The table includes some 25,000 clones, approximately 74% detected once. This material consisted of peripheral blood, taken from a patient treated with radiotherapy plus ipilimumab. The origin of this receptor is a human donor with non-small cell lung cancer whose response to radiotherapy plus ipilimumab could not be evaluated. The gene calls are TRBV2 and TRBJ2-3, with D unresolved. The CDR3 protein is CASSESSSSPDTQYF. The CDR3 DNA reads as TGTGCCAGCAGTGAGTCTAGTTCATCCCCAGATACGCAGTATTTT. The variable domain in full, with the rest retrieved from reference TRBV2 and TRBJ2-3, is EPEVTQTPSHQVTQMGQEVILRCVPISNHLYFYWYRQILGQKVEFLVSFYNNEISEKSEIFDDQFSVERPDGSNFTLKIRSTKLEDSAMYFCASSESSSSPDTQYFGPGTRLTVL.